This T cell receptor (beta chain) was sequenced in a study of Graves' ophthalmopathy and Graves' hyperthyroidism. Study-wide results and limits: Most expanded clonotypes from thyroid (those above 0.001 frequency) were also found in blood.

In its sample, this clonotype was seen once. Its antigen is not known. This clone may be a read error of a much larger clone one base away. RNA transcripts provided the template for amplifying TCR beta CDR3 regions. HTBI-primed first-round RT-PCR preceded second-round multiplex PCR. Each CDR3 protein is one row after TCRdb ran MiXCR on the multiplex PCR reads. Found here are about 700,000 distinct CDR3 sequences, roughly 41% of them singletons; the top ten hold around 3%. PBMCs were density-gradient isolated from about 9.6 ml fresh blood. CDR3 size: 16 residues. Germline assignment: CDR1 LNHDA and CDR2 SQIVND (reference sequence). The V end was cut by 11 bases, the J end by 5 bases, with 27 bases between.

The sequence derives from an adult man with Graves' ophthalmopathy. The rearrangement uses TRBV19 and TRBJ1-1, with a weak D call TRBD1 (5 bases). Sequenced sample: peripheral blood. In nucleotides, the CDR3 is TGTGCCGGTATGCCGGGGAGTGGGGGTGGAGGAACTGAAGCTTTCTTT. Its protein product is CAGMPGSGGGGTEAFF.